This T cell receptor (beta chain) was obtained from a study of T-cell reconstitution after alpha-beta-depleted transplantation in children. Study-wide findings and caveats: Newly produced T cells mostly provided counts and TCRbeta diversity after one year, as hyperexpanded clones declined. The study reportedly traced alpha-beta T cells about two months after transplant to several hundred expanded graft clones. Elevated TCRbeta diversity at day 60 was traced, in some patients, to surviving recipient T cells and thymic progenitors.

Note on this clonotype: No antigen is known for it.

The CDR3 has 10 residues. The V end was cut by 3 bases, the J end by 8 bases, with 7 bases between. Germline V gene data show CDR1 as SQVTM and CDR2 as ANQGSEA. Using unique molecular identifiers, the investigators prepared the TCRbeta library. TCRdb fed the PCR reads into MiXCR, producing one record per CDR3 protein. The profile shows roughly 49,000 distinct CDR3 sequences, 7.5% to 10% of them singletons. The sequence was obtained from a male patient aged 2 to 9 who had a stem cell transplant for chronic granulomatous disease, so the T cells may come from the graft donor. This sequence joins TRBV29-1 and TRBJ1-2; no firm D call. The sequencing used PBMCs, mostly from graft donor cells, collected 60 days after TCRalphabeta/CD19-depleted stem cell transplant. The CDR3 region is CSVDKEGYTF. Here the CDR3 DNA reads TGCAGCGTTGATAAGGAAGGCTACACCTTC.